Below are 20 T cell receptor beta chains sequenced from a single sample in a study of shared clonotypes between healthy human individuals. Data came from immunoSEQ multiplex PCR; TCRdb stores just in-frame clones and leaves some out. Among a few million clones listed, just under 95% were seen once. Input material: naive CD4+ T cells from PBMCs. The subset was: CD45RA+ positively selected. Source of these receptors: a man younger than 35 in good health. Some clones in this sample may be carry-over from other donors' samples.

The chain combines TRBV12-5 with TRBJ2-5; D is uncertain. CDR1 LGHNT and CDR2 FRNRAP come from the germline V gene. This CDR3 has 13 residues. Trimming removed 3 bases at V and 7 bases at J, with 12 bases between. CDR3 nucleotides: TGTGCTAGTGGTTTCGCGCTCACGGGGACCCAGTACTTC. Translation gives CASGFALTGTQYF.

CDR3 sequence: CASSLGSLYGYTF. CDR3 coding DNA: TGTGCCAGCAGCTTGGGTAGCCTCTATGGCTACACCTTC. The V and J genes are TRBV5-4 and TRBJ1-2; D not resolved. The CDR3 is made up of 13 amino acids. Per the germline V gene, CDR1 is SGHNT and CDR2 is YYREEE (reference sequence). Trimming shortened V by 0 bases and J by 4 bases, and 7 bases separated the two germline ends.

This sequence joins TRBV11-2 and TRBJ2-1, with 12 bases fitting TRBD2. This CDR3 contains 15 residues. CDR1 is SGHAT and CDR2 is FQNNGV in the germline V gene. The junction had 3 bases not matched to a gene; V was cut back by 3 bases and J by 6 bases. The CDR3 is CASSFGLAGTNEQFF. In nucleotides, the CDR3 is TGTGCCAGCAGCTTCGGACTAGCGGGAACCAATGAGCAGTTCTTC. Combining the CDR3 with reference TRBV11-2 and TRBJ2-1 gives the whole variable domain EAGVAQSPRYKIIEKRQSVAFWCNPISGHATLYWYQQILGQGPKLLIQFQNNGVVDDSQLPKDRFSAERLKGVDSTLKIQPAKLEDSAVYLCASSFGLAGTNEQFFGPGTRLTVL.

The chain carries TRBV5-8 and TRBJ2-1; 10 bases align to TRBD1. J lost 7 bases, V lost 3 bases, and 7 bases had no gene match. CDR1 and CDR2 (germline): SGHTS, YDEGEE. The CDR3 sequence is 15 residues long. CDR3: CASSWDRGGGNEQFF. In DNA form, the CDR3 reads TGTGCCAGCAGCTGGGACAGGGGCGGGGGGAATGAGCAGTTCTTC.

J is TRBJ2-7 and V is TRBV9, with TRBD2 matching 10 bases. The V and J ends lost 0 bases and 4 bases, in that order; junction bases with no gene match: 4. Germline CDR1 is SGDLS and CDR2 is YYNGEE. This CDR3 is 15 amino acids long. The CDR3 sequence is CASSVASGSWYEQYF. CDR3 nucleotides: TGTGCCAGCAGCGTAGCTAGCGGGAGTTGGTACGAGCAGTACTTC.

The V and J genes are TRBV11-3 and TRBJ2-1; 10 bases map to TRBD2. The CDR3 consists of 15 residues. The ends lost 5 bases at V and 4 bases at J; junction bases unmatched: 5. Germline CDR1 and CDR2: SGHNT and YENEEA. The CDR3 loop is CASSTRLAGYNEQFF. In nucleotides, the CDR3 is TGTGCCAGCAGCACCCGACTAGCGGGTTACAATGAGCAGTTCTTC. The full variable domain, rest sourced from reference TRBV11-3 and TRBJ2-1, is EAGVVQSPRYKIIEKKQPVAFWCNPISGHNTLYWYLQNLGQGPELLIRYENEEAVDDSQLPKDRFSAERLKGVDSTLKIQPAELGDSAVYLCASSTRLAGYNEQFFGPGTRLTVL.

For this clone: This specimen includes other DNA sequences encoding the same CDR3. This rearrangement joins TRBV19 to TRBJ2-7; 10 nucleotides match TRBD2. The CDR3 contains 15 residues. Losses at the gene ends were 3 bases for V and 3 bases for J; bases not matched to a gene: 5. Germline V gene lookup returns CDR1 LNHDA and CDR2 SQIVND (reference sequence). For the CDR3, the DNA is TGTGCCAGTAGTATCCGGGCTAGCGGGAGCTACGAGCAGTACTTC. Translation: CASSIRASGSYEQYF.

The gene calls are TRBV15 and TRBJ2-1, with 8 bases matching TRBD2. Germline lookup yields CDR1 LNHNV and CDR2 YYDKDF (reference sequence). CDR3 length: 16 amino acids. V shed 1 base and J 7 bases; nucleotides not matched to a gene: 9. The chain's CDR3 is CATSRVPAGEWNEQFF. In nucleotides, the CDR3 is TGTGCCACCAGCAGAGTTCCAGCGGGAGAGTGGAATGAGCAGTTCTTC.

This chain uses TRBV7-8 with TRBJ1-2, with D possibly TRBD1 on 5 matching bases. This CDR3 contains 14 residues. The V gene lost 5 bases and the J gene lost 8 bases, with 18 bases spanning the gap. Germline lookup yields CDR1 SGHVS and CDR2 FQNEAQ. The DNA of the CDR3 is TGTGCCAGCAGCCCTGGGACGCCCGATAGAGGCTACACCTTC. Residues: CASSPGTPDRGYTF.

This clone was seen a single time. V and J are TRBV28 and TRBJ2-3, with TRBD2 matching over 11 bases. After removal of 3 bases from V and 6 bases from J, the junction contained 11 bases not matched to a gene. CDR1 and CDR2 from the germline V gene are MDHEN and SYDVKM. The length of the CDR3 is 17 residues. The CDR3: CASSFSVLAGVGDTQYF. As DNA, the CDR3 is TGTGCCAGCAGTTTTTCGGTACTAGCGGGAGTAGGCGATACGCAGTATTTT.

The chain joins TRBV28 to TRBJ1-3; 7 bases fit TRBD1. This CDR3 spans 15 amino acids. V gave up 5 bases and J gave up 4 bases; unmatched junction bases: 8. Per the germline V gene, CDR1 is MDHEN and CDR2 is SYDVKM. The CDR3 DNA reads TGTGCCAGCAGTCCAGGGGGAGCAGAGGGAAACACCATATATTTT. Amino acid sequence: CASSPGGAEGNTIYF.

This chain uses TRBV5-4 with TRBJ2-7; the D call may be TRBD1 or TRBD2 (5 bases each). Germline lookup yields CDR1 SGHNT and CDR2 YYREEE (reference sequence). V gave up 3 bases and J gave up 0 bases, with 16 bases separating them. There are 16 residues in the CDR3. The CDR3 DNA follows: TGTGCCAGCAGCTCCCGCTACGGGGCCAGCTCCTACGAGCAGTACTTC. The encoded protein is CASSSRYGASSYEQYF.

J is TRBJ1-3 and V is TRBV19; possible D gene TRBD1, 6 bases. In germline, CDR1 is LNHDA, CDR2 SQIVND (reference sequence). This CDR3 spans 15 amino acids. Trimming left V 4 bases short and J 0 bases short, with 10 bases between. The CDR3 DNA follows: TGTGCCAGTAGTACCGGACAGACCTCTGGAAACACCATATATTTT. The encoded protein is CASSTGQTSGNTIYF.

This clone has only one observation. V usage is TRBV7-9 and J usage is TRBJ2-7; weak D call: TRBD2 (5 bases). Trimming took off 1 base at V and 2 bases at J, with 9 bases between the two ends. The CDR3 loop spans 14 amino acids. The germline CDR1 and CDR2 sequences are SEHNR and FQNEAQ (reference sequence). The CDR3 DNA follows: TGTGCCAGCAGCTTAGGAGGGCAAGCCTACGAGCAGTACTTC. It is translated as CASSLGGQAYEQYF. Combining the CDR3 with reference TRBV7-9 and TRBJ2-7 gives the whole variable domain DTGVSQNPRHKITKRGQNVTFRCDPISEHNRLYWYRQTLGQGPEFLTYFQNEAQLEKSRLLSDRFSAERPKGSFSTLEIQRTEQGDSAMYLCASSLGGQAYEQYFGPGTRLTVT.

In the case of this clone: Other DNA sequences in the sample encode the same CDR3. The V and J genes are TRBV5-1 and TRBJ2-7; TRBD2 might be the D (6 bases). Germline-derived CDR1 and CDR2 are SGHRS and YFSETQ. Trimming cost V 7 bases and J 2 bases, with 19 bases left between them. The CDR3 has 15 amino acids. CDR3 in amino acids: CASSPTGTSTYEQYF. In DNA, the CDR3 is TGCGCCAGCTCTCCCACCGGGACTTCGACCTACGAGCAGTACTTC.

The rearrangement links TRBV28 to TRBJ2-5; TRBD2 matches at 10 bases. The CDR3 loop spans 16 amino acids. Germline assignment: CDR1 MDHEN and CDR2 SYDVKM. The ends lost 6 bases at V and 3 bases at J; junction bases unmatched: 10. The CDR3 DNA reads as TGTGCCAGCAGCCCAAGAGGACTAGCGGTAAAAGAGACCCAGTACTTC. Amino acid sequence: CASSPRGLAVKETQYF.

The chain links TRBV11-2 to TRBJ2-1; D ambiguous. The CDR3 totals 11 residues. Germline values: CDR1 SGHAT, CDR2 FQNNGV. V gave up 4 bases and J gave up 15 bases, with 13 bases separating them. DNA of the CDR3: TGTGCCAGCAGCTCTCTCGCAAGAGGGTTCTTC. Translation: CASSSLARGFF.

This chain uses TRBV30 with TRBJ1-2; TRBD1 might be the D (6 bases). From germline, CDR1 is GTSNPN and CDR2 SVGIG (reference sequence). The CDR3 covers 14 residues. Trimming removed 5 bases from V and 0 bases from J, with 13 bases in between. CDR3: CAWVQGYPNYGYTF. DNA for the CDR3: TGTGCCTGGGTCCAGGGGTACCCTAACTATGGCTACACCTTC.

The V gene is TRBV10-3, the J gene TRBJ1-6; tentatively, D is TRBD1 (6 bases). The CDR3 extends over 16 amino acids. Trimming shortened V by 8 bases and J by 7 bases, and 21 bases separated the two germline ends. Germline V gene data show CDR1 as ENHRY and CDR2 as SYGVKD. In DNA form, the CDR3 reads TGTGCCATCGCGAATCCCACAGGGTCGGAGAATTCACCCCTCCACTTT. Translating it yields CAIANPTGSENSPLHF.

The chain couples TRBV7-9 to TRBJ2-1, with a possible D match to TRBD1 (6 bases). Germline values: CDR1 SEHNR, CDR2 FQNEAQ (reference sequence). This CDR3 region has 14 residues. V gave up 4 bases and J gave up 4 bases, with 11 bases separating them. CDR3 bases: TGTGCCAGCAGCTCCCTCGGACAGTACAATGAGCAGTTCTTC. Amino acid sequence: CASSSLGQYNEQFF.